This TCR beta chain comes out of a study of Ad26.COV2.S vaccination and SARS-CoV-2 variants. About the study: Participant was drawn from the COV1001 Ad26.COV2.S trial arm.

About this clone: Its antigen is not known.

CDR3 size: 16 residues. With 0 bases removed from V and 8 bases from J, the gap between germline ends came to 19 bases. Germline V CDR1 and CDR2: LGHNA, YSLEER. The table came from immunoSEQ multiplex PCR; TCRdb's copy has only in-frame clones and leaves some out. Seen here are a few hundred thousand clones, about nine tenths observed once, and the top ten hold about 3%. General study findings and limits: There was a possibility that the TCR breadth and depth analyses underestimated total T cell responses. Participants given vaccine showed non-spike TCR breadth similar to that of placebo recipients.

The sample's treatment: some 19 received Ad26.COV2.S at low or high dose, single or two shots; about 5 received placebo; per-sample allocation not given. Samples came from day 63 after the first vaccine or placebo injection. V is TRBV4-3 and J is TRBJ1-2, with D tentatively TRBD1 (5 bases). The sequence was collected from a person aged 18-60 years who received the Ad26.COV2.S COVID-19 vaccine or a placebo. This sample comprised peripheral blood, obtained in a trial of Ad26.COV2.S vaccine versus placebo. CDR3 sequence: CASSQDRVVRAKGYTF. CDR3 DNA: TGCGCCAGCAGCCAAGATCGAGTGGTCAGGGCAAAGGGCTACACCTTC.